Below are 11 T cell receptor beta chains sequenced from a single sample in a study of blood T cell repertoires in COVID-19 (dated by TCRdb to the early 2020s). The receptor library was made with the immunoSEQ multiplex PCR assay. What TCRdb holds here is the immuneACCESS table cut down to in-frame rearrangements. Part of the clones is not present; checked against another copy, under half of the missing clones reflect an unresolved V gene, and the others are unexplained. The sample data list more than 70,000 clones, and approximately 86% of these were observed just once. Together, the top ten hold roughly a sixth of the sample. Material: peripheral blood. The receptors were gathered from a woman older than 75 with acute or convalescent COVID-19.

The rearrangement joins TRBV6-5 to TRBJ1-2, with D uncertain. CDR3 length equals 11 residues. V was trimmed by 6 bases and J by 3 bases, leaving 5 bases between them. Per germline, CDR1 MNHEY and CDR2 SVGAGI. The CDR3 is CASRTYYGYTF. For the CDR3, the DNA is TGTGCCAGCAGGACATACTATGGCTACACCTTC.

V usage is TRBV7-9 and J usage is TRBJ1-3; no clear D. Germline values: CDR1 SEHNR, CDR2 FQNEAQ (reference sequence). V was shortened by 5 bases and J by 6 bases, with 17 bases between the two germline ends. There are 15 residues in the CDR3. CDR3 protein: CASSPESLSLNTIYF. CDR3 sequence (DNA): TGTGCCAGCAGCCCGGAGTCCCTGTCCTTAAACACCATATATTTT.

The V gene is TRBV4-2, the J gene TRBJ1-4, with D tentatively TRBD1 (5 bases). Germline values: CDR1 LGHNA, CDR2 YNFKEQ. CDR3 length: 14 residues. Deletions cut 0 bases from V and 8 bases from J, with 10 bases between. CDR3 bases: TGTGCCAGCAGCCAAGAAGCAGGGTGGGAAAAACTGTTTTTT. Its protein is CASSQEAGWEKLFF.

V gene TRBV18 combines with J gene TRBJ2-1; a possible D gene is TRBD2 (6 bases). This CDR3 region has 16 residues. Per germline, CDR1 KGHSH and CDR2 LQKENI. V shed 2 bases and J shed 0 bases, with 11 bases lying between them. DNA of the CDR3: TGTGCCAGCTCACCAGCGGGGTTGGGCTCCTACAATGAGCAGTTCTTC. Encoded protein: CASSPAGLGSYNEQFF.

This rearrangement joins TRBV2 to TRBJ2-3, with D maybe TRBD2 (5 bases). The CDR3 covers 16 residues. The germline V gene encodes CDR1 SNHLY and CDR2 FYNNEI. V gave up 7 bases and J gave up 0 bases, with 17 bases separating them. The CDR3 sequence: CASIASAATSTDTQYF. CDR3 in DNA: TGTGCCAGCATAGCGTCGGCGGCAACTAGCACAGATACGCAGTATTTT.

V and J are TRBV12-5 and TRBJ2-2; D is undetermined. There are 21 residues in the CDR3. Germline V lookup: CDR1 LGHNT, CDR2 FRNRAP. V dropped 1 base and J dropped 6 bases, with 30 bases sitting between them. The CDR3 DNA reads TGTGCTAGTGGTTTGGCCCGCGGCTCCCTTTTGACCTCCCAAGGAGCCGGGGAGCTGTTTTTT. Translation: CASGLARGSLLTSQGAGELFF.

The chain employs TRBV19 and TRBJ2-1, with TRBD1 matching over 7 bases. This CDR3 region has 16 residues. Trimming removed 5 bases from V and 4 bases from J; junction bases left unmatched: 11. Looked up from germline, CDR1 is LNHDA and CDR2 is SQIVND (reference sequence). In nucleotides, the CDR3 is TGTGCCAGTAGTCTCCTCCGGGACAGTTCTTACAATGAGCAGTTCTTC. Translation gives CASSLLRDSSYNEQFF.

V gene TRBV6-5 combines with J gene TRBJ1-1; 11 positions agree with TRBD1. The trim removed 8 bases at V and 3 bases at J, leaving 8 bases unmatched. Germline values: CDR1 MNHEY, CDR2 SVGAGI. The CDR3 runs 15 residues. For the CDR3, the DNA is TGTGCCAGCTTCAGGACAGGGGGCCGGGACACTGAAGCTTTCTTT. Translation: CASFRTGGRDTEAFF.

The chain recombines TRBV5-5 with TRBJ1-2; D not certain. Germline V gene sequence: CDR1 SGHKS, CDR2 YYEKEE (reference sequence). CDR3 length: 11 amino acids. Trimming removed 4 bases at V and 7 bases at J, with 8 bases between. CDR3 in amino acids: CASSKTIGYTF. The CDR3 nucleotides read TGTGCCAGCAGCAAGACAATTGGCTACACCTTC.

This clone was observed a single time. The V and J genes are TRBV28 and TRBJ2-1; D is unclear. V lost 6 bases, J lost 9 bases, and 9 bases lay in between. The CDR3 contains 11 residues. Germline V gives CDR1 MDHEN, CDR2 SYDVKM. The CDR3 here is CASSSTFEQFF. CDR3 sequence (DNA): TGTGCCAGCAGCAGTACCTTTGAGCAGTTCTTC.

This clone appeared a few times. This chain joins TRBV11-3 and TRBJ2-5; 9 bases agree with TRBD2. J lost 5 bases, V lost 3 bases, and 10 bases had no gene match. Germline loops: CDR1 SGHNT, CDR2 YENEEA. The CDR3 is 16 residues long. The CDR3 bases are TGTGCCAGCAGCTTGGGACTAGCTCGCGGTTCGGAGACCCAGTACTTC. Translation: CASSLGLARGSETQYF. The whole variable domain, remainder taken from reference TRBV11-3 and TRBJ2-5, is EAGVVQSPRYKIIEKKQPVAFWCNPISGHNTLYWYLQNLGQGPELLIRYENEEAVDDSQLPKDRFSAERLKGVDSTLKIQPAELGDSAVYLCASSLGLARGSETQYFGPGTRLLVL.